The 11 T cell receptor beta chains below come from one sample, sequenced in a study of shared T cell receptors in the human thymus. Sequencing was performed with immunoSEQ multiplex PCR; in TCRdb, only in-frame clones are kept and a portion is missing. The data contain 540,000 or so clones, around 82% of them singletons. These same records also appear under a second study, on human thymus T cells.

The sequencing sample was made of thymocytes. The receptors originated from a boy less than two years old with a congenital heart defect.

This clone was counted a few times. In DNA form, the CDR3 reads TGTGCCAGTAGAGGCGGGAGAGGCGATGAGCAGTTCTTC. As protein: CASRGGRGDEQFF. The V and J genes are TRBV19 and TRBJ2-1; 7 bases are shared with TRBD2. Germline CDR1 and CDR2: LNHDA and SQIVND (reference sequence). Germline trimming cut 6 bases from V and 8 bases from J; bases unmatched to any gene: 7. The CDR3 spans 13 residues.

This chain connects TRBV6-5 to TRBJ2-7; 7 nucleotides agree with TRBD2. This CDR3 contains 15 residues. Trimming cost V 0 bases and J 3 bases; bases outside gene matches: 5. Germline V gene data show CDR1 as MNHEY and CDR2 as SVGAGI. The CDR3 DNA reads TGTGCCAGCAGTTACTCGAAGGTAGCGGGCTACGAGCAGTACTTC. Translated, it gives CASSYSKVAGYEQYF.

J is TRBJ1-1 and V is TRBV25-1; a weak D match, TRBD1 (5 bases). Germline assignment: CDR1 MGHDK and CDR2 SYGVNS. The V end was cut by 5 bases, the J end by 1 base, with 17 bases between. The CDR3 contains 16 residues. The CDR3 sequence: CASSRLPDTSNTEAFF. Here the CDR3 DNA reads TGTGCCAGCAGTCGGCTTCCGGACACGTCGAACACTGAAGCTTTCTTT. Drawing the rest from reference TRBV25-1 and TRBJ1-1, the complete variable domain is EADIYQTPRYLVIGTGKKITLECSQTMGHDKMYWYQQDPGMELHLIHYSYGVNSTEKGDLSSESTVSRIRTEHFPLTLESARPSHTSQYLCASSRLPDTSNTEAFFGQGTRLTVV.

As concerns this clone: The same CDR3 also results from other DNA sequences found in this sample. V is TRBV20-1 and J is TRBJ2-7; a possible D gene is TRBD1 (5 bases). Germline V gene sequence: CDR1 DFQATT, CDR2 SNEGSKA (reference sequence). This CDR3 spans 10 amino acids. Trimming took 5 bases from V and 4 from J, leaving 6 bases between them. The CDR3 bases are TGCAGTGCTCAGGGATACGAGCAGTACTTC. This sequence encodes CSAQGYEQYF.

This clone was seen only once. The rearrangement joins TRBV11-3 to TRBJ2-5; 8 bases are shared with TRBD2. The CDR3 consists of 17 residues. The germline V gene has CDR1 SGHNT and CDR2 YENEEA. Trimming at V came to 1 base and at J to 4 bases, leaving 11 bases not matched to a gene. CDR3 in DNA: TGTGCCAGCAGCTTAGGTCGGGGGACTAGAGCCGCAGAGACCCAGTACTTC. This encodes CASSLGRGTRAAETQYF.

The V and J genes are TRBV2 and TRBJ1-2, with 7 bases matching TRBD1. Looked up from germline, CDR1 is SNHLY and CDR2 is FYNNEI. There are 17 residues in the CDR3. Germline trimming cut 5 bases from V and 6 bases from J; bases unmatched to any gene: 18. CDR3: CASSHGVSGGVFDGYTF. CDR3 nucleotides: TGTGCCAGCAGTCATGGGGTATCAGGGGGAGTGTTTGATGGCTACACCTTC.

This clone turned up a few times. The rearrangement links TRBV19 to TRBJ2-3; TRBD2 is a possible D gene (6 bases). This CDR3 has 16 amino acids. V shed 5 bases and J shed 1 base, with 16 bases lying between them. CDR1 and CDR2 from the germline V gene are LNHDA and SQIVND (reference sequence). Written as DNA, the CDR3 is TGTGCCAGTAGTTTATCTGCCGGGAGCGGCACAGATACGCAGTATTTT. Translation: CASSLSAGSGTDTQYF.

V gene TRBV4-2 combines with J gene TRBJ2-7; perhaps TRBD2 as D (5 bases). V lost 4 bases and J lost 2, with 18 bases in between. The CDR3 consists of 16 residues. CDR1 and CDR2 from the germline V gene are LGHNA and YNFKEQ. The CDR3 nucleotides read TGTGCCAGCAGCCTCTCCGGCACTAGTCGGGCCTACGAGCAGTACTTC. This gives the protein CASSLSGTSRAYEQYF.

The chain combines TRBV25-1 with TRBJ2-1, with 9 bases matching TRBD2. The CDR3 runs to 15 residues. V dropped 5 bases and J dropped 2; count of bases not matched to a gene: 4. Germline V CDR1 and CDR2: MGHDK, SYGVNS. CDR3 sequence: CASSISGSTYNEQFF. Here the CDR3 DNA reads TGTGCCAGCAGTATTAGCGGGAGCACCTACAATGAGCAGTTCTTC.

This rearrangement joins TRBV15 to TRBJ2-1; maybe TRBD1 (5 bases). CDR3 length: 19 amino acids. Trimming took off 0 bases at V and 4 bases at J, with 22 bases between the two ends. Germline CDR1 is LNHNV and CDR2 is YYDKDF (reference sequence). For the CDR3, the DNA is TGTGCCACCAGCAGAGATGCAGCCGGGTGGCAGGGTTTTTACAATGAGCAGTTCTTC. It is translated as CATSRDAAGWQGFYNEQFF.

V and J are TRBV5-1 and TRBJ1-5, with D maybe TRBD1 (5 bases). Trimming cost V 4 bases and J 6 bases, with 20 bases left between them. Germline V gene lookup returns CDR1 SGHRS and CDR2 YFSETQ. The CDR3 extends over 16 amino acids. The CDR3 region has the DNA TGCGCCAGCAGCCCCGGAGAACGGGGGAGGGGTCAGCCCCAGCATTTT. Its translation: CASSPGERGRGQPQHF. Together with reference TRBV5-1 and TRBJ1-5, the CDR3 gives the full variable domain: KAGVTQTPRYLIKTRGQQVTLSCSPISGHRSVSWYQQTPGQGLQFLFEYFSETQRNKGNFPGRFSGRQFSNSRSEMNVSTLELGDSALYLCASSPGERGRGQPQHFGDGTRLSIL.